Shown below are 15 T cell receptor beta chains from a single sample sequenced in a study of blood T cells in healthy people across ages. Then a second PCR, running roughly 7 to 11 cycles, was carried out with a sample-barcoded 5' primer and a J-beta primer mix. TCRdb re-called the 5' RACE reads with MiXCR, one entry per CDR3 protein. The sample records roughly 1.7 million distinct CDR3 sequences, about 32% being singletons. The material sequenced was blood. These receptors came from a woman aged 25 to 39 in good health.

There are a few counts of this clonotype. The chain joins TRBV5-1 to TRBJ1-4, with D possibly matching TRBD1 (5 bases). V gave up 1 base and J gave up 6 bases, with 13 bases separating them. Looked up from germline, CDR1 is SGHRS and CDR2 is YFSETQ. The CDR3 spans 15 residues. As DNA, the CDR3 is TGCGCCAGCAGCTTGCTTCCAGGGAAGGATGAAAAACTGTTTTTT. It yields the protein CASSLLPGKDEKLFF.

As regards this clonotype: One end of the junction does not line up with germline, which may come from a read error. The chain uses TRBV10-3 and TRBJ2-1, with 8 bases fitting TRBD1. CDR1 ENHRY and CDR2 SYGVKD come from the germline V gene. The CDR3 has 16 residues. Written as DNA, the CDR3 is TGTACCATCAGTGCCAGGGACAGGAGGACCTACAATGAGCAGTTCTTC. Translation gives CTISARDRRTYNEQFF.

V gene TRBV9 combines with J gene TRBJ2-5; D might be TRBD1 (7 bases). CDR1 and CDR2 from the germline V gene are SGDLS and YYNGEE. The V gene lost 0 bases and the J gene lost 5 bases, with 11 bases spanning the gap. The CDR3 contains 14 residues. CDR3 nucleotide sequence: TGTGCCAGCAGCGTAGTAGCAGGGGGGGAGACCCAGTACTTC. It yields the protein CASSVVAGGETQYF.

This clonotype was seen ten or more times. The chain carries TRBV20-1 and TRBJ2-7; 9 bases map to TRBD2. Per the germline V gene, CDR1 is DFQATT and CDR2 is SNEGSKA (reference sequence). The J segment lost 2 bases and the V segment lost 0 bases, leaving 14 bases of the junction unmatched. The CDR3 runs 18 residues. The CDR3 sequence is CSARDVGREASGTYEQYF. Here the CDR3 DNA reads TGCAGTGCTAGAGATGTTGGGAGGGAGGCTAGCGGGACCTACGAGCAGTACTTC.

The chain is built from TRBV20-1 and TRBJ2-1, with D possibly called TRBD1 or TRBD2 (5 bases each). From germline, CDR1 is DFQATT and CDR2 SNEGSKA (reference sequence). The CDR3 is made up of 16 amino acids. The CDR3 here is CSSPGATGTSYNEQFF. The CDR3 DNA reads as TGCAGCTCTCCCGGGGCCACCGGGACCTCCTACAATGAGCAGTTCTTC.

The chain carries TRBV11-2 and TRBJ2-5; 7 positions agree with TRBD2. This CDR3 is built from 15 residues. The V gene's germline CDR1 is SGHAT and CDR2 FQNNGV. Trimming removed 5 bases from V and 5 bases from J; junction bases left unmatched: 11. This CDR3 is CASSAGLVFCETQYF. CDR3 sequence (DNA): TGTGCCAGCAGCGCCGGACTAGTTTTCTGCGAGACCCAGTACTTC.

The rearrangement links TRBV7-6 to TRBJ1-1; D unclear. Deletions cut 8 bases from V and 1 base from J, with 8 bases between. This CDR3 has 12 residues. Germline CDR1 reads SGHVS; CDR2 reads FNYEAQ. Written as DNA, the CDR3 is TGTGCCAGCGTCGCCGGGAACACTGAAGCTTTCTTT. Amino acids: CASVAGNTEAFF.

V usage is TRBV6-6 and J usage is TRBJ2-7; TRBD2 matches 10 bases. The ends lost 7 bases at V and 3 bases at J; junction bases unmatched: 3. CDR1 is MNHNY, CDR2 SVGAGI, per germline (reference sequence). CDR3 length: 13 amino acids. Written as DNA, the CDR3 is TGTGCCAGCAACCAGCGGGAGGGCTACGAGCAGTACTTC. Its protein is CASNQREGYEQYF.

This chain links TRBV20-1 with TRBJ2-5; TRBD1 agrees at 7 bases. This CDR3 comprises 14 residues. V lost 5 bases to trimming and J lost 1 base; unmatched junction nucleotides: 7. Germline-derived CDR1 and CDR2 are DFQATT and SNEGSKA (reference sequence). The CDR3 protein is CSALRTGAQETQYF. As DNA, the CDR3 is TGCAGTGCTCTACGGACAGGCGCCCAAGAGACCCAGTACTTC.

The chain carries TRBV20-1 and TRBJ2-1; no definite D call. Per germline, CDR1 DFQATT and CDR2 SNEGSKA (reference sequence). V lost 5 bases, J lost 8 bases, and 7 bases lay in between. The CDR3 contains 10 residues. CDR3 in DNA: TGCAGTGCTCTTGGCGATGAGCAGTTCTTC. Protein: CSALGDEQFF.

The rearrangement uses TRBV20-1 and TRBJ2-3; D may be TRBD2 (6 bases). The V end was cut by 3 bases, the J end by 6 bases, with 19 bases between. This CDR3 region has 15 residues. CDR1 is DFQATT and CDR2 is SNEGSKA in the germline V gene (reference sequence). This CDR3 is CSARKPGASTDTQYF. DNA of the CDR3: TGCAGTGCTAGGAAGCCGGGAGCGTCAACGGATACGCAGTATTTT.

The rearrangement links TRBV7-2 to TRBJ2-1, with D perhaps TRBD2 (5 bases). V lost 6 bases and J 0 bases, leaving 15 bases between the germline ends. The CDR3 covers 16 residues. Per the germline V gene, CDR1 is SGHTA and CDR2 is FQGNSA. The CDR3 DNA sequence: TGTGCCAGCAGTTACCCAAGCGGCAGCTCCTACAATGAGCAGTTCTTC. Encoded protein: CASSYPSGSSYNEQFF.

This clonotype was observed a handful of times. The chain employs TRBV20-1 and TRBJ2-4; 10 nucleotides align to TRBD2. CDR1 is DFQATT and CDR2 is SNEGSKA in the germline V gene (reference sequence). Losses at the gene ends were 1 base for V and 7 bases for J; bases not matched to a gene: 7. The CDR3 has 15 amino acids. The CDR3 nucleotides are TGCAGTGCTAGAGTTGGAGCGGGAGGGGAGAACATTCAGTACTTC. Protein product: CSARVGAGGENIQYF.

This clonotype is a singleton in its sample. This chain uses TRBV3-1 with TRBJ2-1; perhaps TRBD1 as D (6 bases). The germline V gene encodes CDR1 LGHDT and CDR2 YNNKEL (reference sequence). The length of the CDR3 is 14 residues. The V end was cut by 4 bases, the J end by 3 bases, with 10 bases between. The DNA of the CDR3 is TGTGCCAGCAGCCCAGGGGACGACTACAATGAGCAGTTCTTC. Translation: CASSPGDDYNEQFF.

The chain recombines TRBV6-2 or TRBV6-3 with TRBJ1-5, with 7 bases lining up with TRBD1. V gave up 7 bases and J gave up 6 bases; unmatched junction bases: 15. The V gene's germline CDR1 is MNHEY and CDR2 SVGEGT. This CDR3 is 16 amino acids long. The CDR3, as DNA: TGTGCCAGCACCCCTTTGAGGCAGGGGGGGGTTCAGCCCCAGCATTTT. Protein sequence: CASTPLRQGGVQPQHF.